One and the same sample provided the 16 T cell receptor beta chains below, sequenced in a study of blood T cell repertoires in COVID-19. This table comes from immunoSEQ multiplex PCR, and its TCRdb copy is limited to in-frame clones, with some not included. Of over 20,000 clones listed, 70% to 90% are singletons. The sample taken for sequencing was peripheral blood. The receptor set was obtained from a man aged 65-85 years with acute or convalescent COVID-19.

The chain couples TRBV7-2 to TRBJ1-1, with 10 nucleotides matching TRBD1. The germline CDR1 and CDR2 sequences are SGHTA and FQGNSA. CDR3 length: 14 residues. V lost 5 bases and J lost 6; bases outside the gene matches: 6. CDR3 amino acids: CASSARQGAPEAFF. In DNA form, the CDR3 reads TGTGCCAGCAGCGCTAGACAGGGGGCCCCTGAAGCTTTCTTT.

The chain combines TRBV6-6 with TRBJ1-1; D is unclear. The CDR3 has 14 residues. V dropped 2 bases and J dropped 2 bases, with 9 bases sitting between them. Germline V gene sequence: CDR1 MNHNY, CDR2 SVGAGI (reference sequence). In DNA, the CDR3 is TGTGCCAGCAGTTACCCCACAGTAAACACTGAAGCTTTCTTT. It yields the protein CASSYPTVNTEAFF.

This chain links TRBV9 with TRBJ2-5, with D hard to call. Trimming took off 2 bases at V and 7 bases at J, with 6 bases between the two ends. Germline V gives CDR1 SGDLS, CDR2 YYNGEE. CDR3 size: 11 residues. CDR3 bases: TGTGCCAGCAGCGTTGGAGTGACCCAGTACTTC. Translating gives CASSVGVTQYF.

Only one count was recorded for this clone. J is TRBJ1-5 and V is TRBV10-3; 8 bases line up with TRBD1. In germline, CDR1 is ENHRY, CDR2 SYGVKD. Trimming cost V 3 bases and J 5 bases; bases outside gene matches: 6. This CDR3 has 15 residues. This CDR3 is CAISDSDRVYQPQHF. CDR3 nucleotide sequence: TGTGCCATCAGTGACTCGGACAGGGTATATCAGCCCCAGCATTTT.

This chain connects TRBV7-2 to TRBJ2-2, with 8 bases fitting TRBD1. CDR3 length: 15 residues. V was clipped by 5 bases and J by 5 bases; unmatched bases: 7. CDR1 is SGHTA and CDR2 is FQGNSA in the germline V gene. CDR3 in amino acids: CASSPTGGGTGELFF. CDR3 in DNA: TGTGCCAGCAGCCCAACAGGGGGTGGAACCGGGGAGCTGTTTTTT.

The chain combines TRBV5-6 with TRBJ2-7, with TRBD1 identical over 7 bases. The CDR3 is made up of 13 amino acids. CDR1 is SGHDT, CDR2 YYEEEE, per germline. With V trimmed by 7 bases and J by 5 bases, 9 bases remained unmatched. The CDR3 nucleotides are TGTGCCAGCGAGAGACAGGGAGTCGACGAGCAGTACTTC. Encoded protein: CASERQGVDEQYF.

J is TRBJ1-5 and V is TRBV15; TRBD1 might be the D (6 bases). Per germline, CDR1 LNHNV and CDR2 YYDKDF (reference sequence). The CDR3 is 15 residues long. With 4 bases removed from V and 6 bases from J, the gap between germline ends came to 16 bases. The CDR3 DNA follows: TGTGCCACCAGCAAACAGGGTGGTGGCGGTCAGCCCCAGCATTTT. Amino acid sequence: CATSKQGGGGQPQHF. Full variable domain (outside the CDR3, taken from reference TRBV15 and TRBJ1-5): DAMVIQNPRYQVTQFGKPVTLSCSQTLNHNVMYWYQQKSSQAPKLLFHYYDKDFNNEADTPDNFQSRRPNTSFCFLDIRSPGLGDTAMYLCATSKQGGGGQPQHFGDGTRLSIL.

This clone was seen a few times. The rearrangement joins TRBV4-3 to TRBJ2-7; D possibly corresponds to TRBD1 (6 bases). Trimming pared 6 bases from V and 4 bases from J, leaving 16 bases between. The CDR3 length is 14 residues. The germline V gene has CDR1 LGHNA and CDR2 YSLEER. CDR3 protein: CASSLKQGQYEQYF. The CDR3 nucleotides are TGCGCCAGCAGTCTTAAACAGGGTCAATACGAGCAGTACTTC.

The chain joins TRBV19 to TRBJ1-1, with D tentatively TRBD1 (6 bases). Trimming took 7 bases from V and 3 from J, leaving 9 bases between them. There are 12 residues in the CDR3. The germline V gene has CDR1 LNHDA and CDR2 SQIVND (reference sequence). CDR3 region: CASNDRYTEAFF. The CDR3 coding sequence is TGTGCCAGTAACGACAGGTACACTGAAGCTTTCTTT. Full variable domain (outside the CDR3, taken from reference TRBV19 and TRBJ1-1): DGGITQSPKYLFRKEGQNVTLSCEQNLNHDAMYWYRQDPGQGLRLIYYSQIVNDFQKGDIAEGYSVSREKKESFPLTVTSAQKNPTAFYLCASNDRYTEAFFGQGTRLTVV.

The V and J genes are TRBV7-2 and TRBJ2-1; D may be TRBD2 (6 bases). The CDR3 has 14 residues. Trimming took 8 bases from V and 9 from J, leaving 20 bases between them. Germline V gene sequence: CDR1 SGHTA, CDR2 FQGNSA. The CDR3 region has the DNA TGTGCCAGCGTCCGGACTGGGGGAGGAATTGAGCAGTTCTTC. Translation: CASVRTGGGIEQFF.

V is TRBV7-9 and J is TRBJ2-1, with D possibly TRBD2 on 6 matching bases. Germline CDR1 is SEHNR and CDR2 is FQNEAQ (reference sequence). Trimming left V 8 bases short and J 5 bases short, with 16 bases between. The CDR3 runs to 14 residues. The CDR3: CASGRSSADNEQFF. Here the CDR3 DNA reads TGTGCCAGCGGCAGGTCTAGCGCGGACAATGAGCAGTTCTTC.

J is TRBJ2-3 and V is TRBV14, with 7 bases that match TRBD1. J lost 3 bases, V lost 3 bases, and 6 bases had no gene match. The CDR3 spans 15 residues. Germline assignment: CDR1 SGHDN and CDR2 FVKESK. The CDR3 spells CASSQVGRGTDTQYF. Written as DNA, the CDR3 is TGTGCCAGCAGCCAGGTCGGCAGGGGGACAGATACGCAGTATTTT.

The DNA for the CDR3 is TGCAGTGCTACTGAGGGGGGGGCGGGCACAGATACGCAGTATTTT. It translates to CSATEGGAGTDTQYF. This rearrangement joins TRBV20-1 to TRBJ2-3; possible D gene TRBD2, 7 bases. Trimming pared 4 bases from V and 1 base from J, leaving 15 bases between. Germline loops: CDR1 DFQATT, CDR2 SNEGSKA (reference sequence). This CDR3 is 15 amino acids long.

The rearrangement uses TRBV5-1 and TRBJ1-1; weak D call: TRBD1 (5 bases). The ends were cut back, 0 bases at V and 1 base at J, with 10 bases in the middle. The CDR3 consists of 15 residues. Germline V CDR1 and CDR2: SGHRS, YFSETQ. CDR3 amino acids: CASSLGQYQNTEAFF. In DNA, the CDR3 is TGCGCCAGCAGCTTGGGACAGTACCAGAACACTGAAGCTTTCTTT.

This chain joins TRBV5-1 and TRBJ1-1; no reliable D call. V dropped 4 bases and J dropped 4 bases, with 23 bases sitting between them. This CDR3 has 17 amino acids. From germline, CDR1 is SGHRS and CDR2 YFSETQ. The CDR3 spells CASSPSPQFGVGTEAFF. The CDR3 bases are TGCGCCAGCAGCCCTTCCCCACAGTTTGGTGTAGGCACTGAAGCTTTCTTT. The full variable domain, in which reference TRBV5-1 and TRBJ1-1 provide the parts outside the CDR3, is KAGVTQTPRYLIKTRGQQVTLSCSPISGHRSVSWYQQTPGQGLQFLFEYFSETQRNKGNFPGRFSGRQFSNSRSEMNVSTLELGDSALYLCASSPSPQFGVGTEAFFGQGTRLTVV.

The chain joins TRBV2 to TRBJ1-2; D call uncertain. Germline V gene sequence: CDR1 SNHLY, CDR2 FYNNEI. With 3 bases removed from V and 8 bases from J, the gap between germline ends came to 10 bases. The CDR3 is 12 residues long. The CDR3 region has the DNA TGTGCCAGCAGTGACCAGGATGTAGGCTACACCTTC. Its translation: CASSDQDVGYTF.